Shown below are 11 T cell receptor beta chains from a single sample sequenced in a study of cytomegalovirus exposure and HLA in healthy donors. The study ran its PCR with 60 Vbeta and 13 Jbeta primers. Profiling relied on immunoSEQ multiplex PCR, and the TCRdb table lists in-frame clones only, not all of them. The table shows 150,000 to 200,000 clones, with just under 80% occurring only once. The sample consisted of PBMCs. The receptors derive from a woman aged 45-59 years in good health and CMV-seropositive.

This clone was detected only once. The J gene is TRBJ1-1, the V gene TRBV30; D unresolved. The length of the CDR3 is 15 residues. V lost 3 bases to trimming and J lost 1 base, with 15 bases between them. Per germline, CDR1 GTSNPN and CDR2 SVGIG (reference sequence). The CDR3 here is CAWRIGGASNTEAFF. In DNA form, the CDR3 reads TGTGCCTGGAGGATCGGAGGTGCGTCGAACACTGAAGCTTTCTTT.

The chain couples TRBV7-9 to TRBJ2-7; no firm D call. Trimming cost V 0 bases and J 5 bases, with 14 bases left between them. This CDR3 is 15 amino acids long. CDR1 and CDR2 (germline): SEHNR, FQNEAQ (reference sequence). The CDR3 loop reads CASSLALVELDEQYF. The CDR3 coding sequence is TGTGCCAGCAGCTTAGCGCTGGTTGAACTCGACGAGCAGTACTTC.

V usage is TRBV27 and J usage is TRBJ2-1, with 10 nucleotides matching TRBD2. V lost 6 bases and J lost 2; bases outside the gene matches: 7. Per the germline V gene, CDR1 is MNHEY and CDR2 is SMNVEV (reference sequence). There are 16 residues in the CDR3. The CDR3 nucleotides are TGTGCCAGCAGAGACTCTAGCGGGGGCCCCTACAATGAGCAGTTCTTC. As protein: CASRDSSGGPYNEQFF.

CDR3: CATSRDESRDRAYEQYF. The CDR3 region has the DNA TGTGCCACCAGCAGAGATGAATCGCGGGACAGGGCCTACGAGCAGTACTTC. This chain joins TRBV15 and TRBJ2-7; 9 bases match TRBD1. Germline loops: CDR1 LNHNV, CDR2 YYDKDF (reference sequence). The CDR3 runs 17 residues. The junction had 8 bases not matched to a gene; V was cut back by 0 bases and J by 2 bases.

The chain couples TRBV13 to TRBJ2-3, with 12 positions matching TRBD1. Trimming took 5 bases from V and 4 from J; bases not matched to a gene: 7. Germline CDR1 and CDR2: PRHDT and FYEKMQ (reference sequence). The CDR3 extends over 16 amino acids. The CDR3 bases are TGTGCCAGCAGCGCCGGGACAGGGGGCGTTGCAGATACGCAGTATTTT. Protein product: CASSAGTGGVADTQYF. The complete variable domain, with remaining parts taken from reference TRBV13 and TRBJ2-3, reads AAGVIQSPRHLIKEKRETATLKCYPIPRHDTVYWYQQGPGQDPQFLISFYEKMQSDKGSIPDRFSAQQFSDYHSELNMSSLELGDSALYFCASSAGTGGVADTQYFGPGTRLTVL.

J is TRBJ2-3 and V is TRBV9; 8 bases fit TRBD2. The length of the CDR3 is 15 residues. J was trimmed by 4 bases and V by 4 bases; bases with no gene match: 8. Germline V CDR1 and CDR2: SGDLS, YYNGEE. CDR3: CASSLRAGEADTQYF. The CDR3 DNA is TGTGCCAGCAGCCTAAGAGCGGGGGAGGCAGATACGCAGTATTTT.

This clone was recorded once. V usage is TRBV5-5 and J usage is TRBJ1-1, with D tentatively TRBD1 (6 bases). The CDR3 loop spans 13 amino acids. V was trimmed by 2 bases and J by 5 bases, leaving 10 bases between them. CDR1 and CDR2 (germline): SGHKS, YYEKEE (reference sequence). The CDR3 nucleotides are TGTGCCAGCAGCTTAACAGGGAAGACTGAAGCTTTCTTT. Translated: CASSLTGKTEAFF.

The V gene is TRBV9, the J gene TRBJ1-6; D unresolved. Germline lookup yields CDR1 SGDLS and CDR2 YYNGEE. Between the trimmed V and J ends, which lost 2 bases and 0 bases, there was a span of 3 bases. The CDR3 spans 14 residues. The CDR3: CASSVSSYNSPLHF. The CDR3 nucleotides read TGTGCCAGCAGCGTGAGCTCCTATAATTCACCCCTCCACTTT.

The rearrangement joins TRBV27 to TRBJ2-5, with TRBD1 matching 7 bases. The J call is doubtful: the DNA matches TRBJ2-7 better. The V gene's germline CDR1 is MNHEY and CDR2 SMNVEV (reference sequence). CDR3 length: 13 amino acids. The CDR3: CASVGTVPYEQYF. The CDR3 region has the DNA TGTGCCAGCGTCGGGACAGTTCCCTACGAGCAGTACTTC.

The V call is TRBV5-1, the J call TRBJ2-4; 9 bases are shared with TRBD1. Germline lookup yields CDR1 SGHRS and CDR2 YFSETQ. Trimming took 0 bases from V and 0 from J; bases not matched to a gene: 1. The CDR3 sequence is 16 residues long. CDR3 sequence: CASSLGDREAKNIQYF. CDR3 coding DNA: TGCGCCAGCAGCTTGGGGGACAGGGAAGCCAAAAACATTCAGTACTTC.

The V call is TRBV6-5, the J call TRBJ1-2; 7 positions agree with TRBD1. The V and J ends lost 4 bases and 7 bases, in that order; junction bases with no gene match: 15. The CDR3 totals 16 residues. CDR1 is MNHEY and CDR2 is SVGAGI in the germline V gene. CDR3 sequence: CASSLVSPQTGSGYTF. CDR3 sequence (DNA): TGTGCCAGCAGTTTGGTCAGCCCTCAGACAGGGTCTGGCTACACCTTC.